Here is one TCR beta chain with its context. The sample is drawn from a study of ipilimumab plus nivolumab after autologous stem cell transplantation. The repertoire was sequenced with immunoSEQ multiplex PCR; TCRdb's copy has only in-frame clones and lacks some. The repertoire holds 15,000 to 20,000 clones, with 75% to 85% as singletons. The V gene end was trimmed by 5 bases and the J gene end by 6 bases; junction bases not matched to a gene: 10. The CDR3 covers 16 residues. Germline loops: CDR1 LNHDA, CDR2 SQIVND (reference sequence). This TCR came from a male donor with diffuse large B-cell lymphoma. Sample: PBMCs, taken in a trial of ipilimumab plus nivolumab as post-transplant consolidation. The gene calls are TRBV19 and TRBJ1-4, with TRBD1 identical over 9 bases. CDR3 residues: CASSALNRGLDEKLFF. CDR3 nucleotides: TGTGCCAGTAGTGCCCTAAACAGGGGGCTAGATGAAAAACTGTTTTTT.